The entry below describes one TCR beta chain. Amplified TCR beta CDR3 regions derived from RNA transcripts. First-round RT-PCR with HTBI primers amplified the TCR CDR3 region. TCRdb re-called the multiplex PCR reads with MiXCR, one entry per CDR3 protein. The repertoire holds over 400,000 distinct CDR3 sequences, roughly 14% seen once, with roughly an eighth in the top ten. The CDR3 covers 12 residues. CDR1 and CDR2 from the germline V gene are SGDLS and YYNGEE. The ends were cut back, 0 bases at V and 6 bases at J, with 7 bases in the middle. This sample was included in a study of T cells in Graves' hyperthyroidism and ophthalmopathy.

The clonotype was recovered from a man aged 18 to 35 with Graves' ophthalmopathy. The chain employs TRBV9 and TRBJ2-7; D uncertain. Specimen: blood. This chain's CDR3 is CASSVGNSEQYF. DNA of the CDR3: TGTGCCAGCAGCGTAGGAAACTCCGAGCAGTACTTC.